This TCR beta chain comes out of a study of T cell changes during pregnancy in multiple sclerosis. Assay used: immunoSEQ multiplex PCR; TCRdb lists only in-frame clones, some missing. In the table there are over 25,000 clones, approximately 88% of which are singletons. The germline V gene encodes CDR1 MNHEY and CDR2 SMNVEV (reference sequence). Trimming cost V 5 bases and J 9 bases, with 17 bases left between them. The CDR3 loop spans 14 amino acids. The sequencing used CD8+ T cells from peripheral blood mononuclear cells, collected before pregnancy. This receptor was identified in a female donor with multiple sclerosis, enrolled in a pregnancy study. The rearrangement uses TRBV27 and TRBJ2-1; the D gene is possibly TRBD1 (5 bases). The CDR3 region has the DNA TGTGCCAGCAGTGGCGGACATTCCGGTGGTGAGCAGTTCTTC. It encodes CASSGGHSGGEQFF.